What follows describes a single T cell receptor (beta chain). Its antigen is currently unknown. This sample was included in a study of CD8 T cells in Susac syndrome. General study points: The TCR sequencing and HLA analysis in the study involved a relatively small number of individuals, as the study acknowledged.

RNA, at 0.5 to 1 ug, was reverse transcribed with random hexamers. With immunoSEQ multiplex PCR, TCR beta CDR3 was amplified across 54 Vbeta and 13 Jbeta. TCRdb used MiXCR to reprocess the immunoSEQ multiplex PCR reads, holding one entry per CDR3 protein. The table records around 270,000 distinct CDR3 sequences, 85% of them present only once. The CDR3 is 15 amino acids. CDR1 is LGHNA, CDR2 YSLEER, per germline. V was cut by 0 bases and J by 5 bases, with 14 bases left in between. The study sequenced TCR beta in blood CD8+ and CD4+ T cells. Negative magnetic isolation gave CD8+ and CD4+ cells; FACS enriched CD8+ TEMRA.

The chain uses TRBV4-3 and TRBJ2-7; the D is unclear. The TCR sequence derives from a human donor with multiple sclerosis. The sample comprised CD8+ T cells from PBMCs. The CDR3 region has the DNA TGCGCCAGCAGCCAAGAATGGTTGCGGAATGACGAGCAGTACTTC. Translated, it gives CASSQEWLRNDEQYF.